Listed here are 28 T cell receptor beta chains from one sample, sequenced in a study of blood T cell repertoires in COVID-19. Method: immunoSEQ multiplex PCR; TCRdb's copy keeps in-frame clones and lacks some. In the table there are tens of thousands of clones, around 87% of which are singletons. Input material: peripheral blood. The receptor set was obtained from a human donor in a cohort sampled during active COVID-19.

This chain joins TRBV7-9 and TRBJ2-7; D uncertain. Germline V gene data show CDR1 as SEHNR and CDR2 as FQNEAQ (reference sequence). Trimming shortened V by 1 base and J by 5 bases, and 12 bases separated the two germline ends. This CDR3 comprises 14 residues. CDR3 coding DNA: TGTGCCAGCAGCTTAGTCGCTCCCCCGGACGAGCAGTACTTC. It codes for CASSLVAPPDEQYF. Supplemented by reference TRBV7-9 and TRBJ2-7, the full variable domain reads DTGVSQNPRHKITKRGQNVTFRCDPISEHNRLYWYRQTLGQGPEFLTYFQNEAQLEKSRLLSDRFSAERPKGSFSTLEIQRTEQGDSAMYLCASSLVAPPDEQYFGPGTRLTVT.

The V call is TRBV3-1 (or the pseudogene TRBV3-2), the J call TRBJ2-1; tentatively, D is TRBD2 (6 bases). The CDR3 is made up of 14 amino acids. V was clipped by 4 bases and J by 5 bases, with 12 bases between them. In germline, CDR1 is LGHDT, CDR2 YNNKEL (reference sequence). For the CDR3, the DNA is TGTGCCAGCAGCCCGGGACTGGTAAACAATGAGCAGTTCTTC. Amino acids: CASSPGLVNNEQFF.

This clone was picked up one time. This chain connects TRBV4-1 to TRBJ2-3; 8 bases fit TRBD2. Trimming removed 3 bases from V and 0 bases from J; junction bases left unmatched: 14. The CDR3 totals 19 residues. The germline gives CDR1 MGHRA, CDR2 YSYEKL. CDR3 nucleotide sequence: TGCGCCAGCAGCCACCAGTTAGCGGGGAGTCCTACTAGCACAGATACGCAGTATTTT. Protein sequence: CASSHQLAGSPTSTDTQYF.

V is TRBV7-9 and J is TRBJ2-5, with D unresolved. CDR1 is SEHNR and CDR2 is FQNEAQ in the germline V gene (reference sequence). V was shortened by 3 bases and J by 5 bases, with 13 bases between the two germline ends. The CDR3 is made up of 14 amino acids. The CDR3 reads CASSFSAGLETQYF. DNA of the CDR3: TGTGCCAGCAGCTTTTCTGCAGGATTGGAGACCCAGTACTTC.

This sequence joins TRBV3-1 (or the pseudogene TRBV3-2) and TRBJ2-2; TRBD1 matches at 8 bases. With 5 bases clipped from V and 2 bases from J, the junction kept 10 bases outside the gene matches. Germline-derived CDR1 and CDR2 are LGHDT and YNNKEL (reference sequence). The CDR3 spans 17 residues. CDR3 coding DNA: TGTGCCAGCAGCTATATCCGGACAGGGAGTAACACCGGGGAGCTGTTTTTT. This sequence encodes CASSYIRTGSNTGELFF.

The gene calls are TRBV5-6 and TRBJ1-1; D remains ambiguous. Trimming shortened V by 1 base and J by 1 base, and 11 bases separated the two germline ends. Germline loops: CDR1 SGHDT, CDR2 YYEEEE. CDR3 length equals 15 residues. CDR3 bases: TGTGCCAGCAGCTTGATCTGGGCGAGGAACACTGAAGCTTTCTTT. Its translation is CASSLIWARNTEAFF.

Comment on this clone: Compared with germline, one end of the junction differs, possibly owing to a read error. The chain combines TRBV28 with TRBJ1-1; D is unresolved. Germline V gene lookup returns CDR1 MDHEN and CDR2 SYDVKM. This CDR3 spans 16 amino acids. CDR3 sequence: CASSPTLVGGNAEAFF. In DNA form, the CDR3 reads TGTGCCAGCAGCCCGACCTTAGTAGGAGGGAACGCTGAAGCTTTCTTT.

J is TRBJ1-3 and V is TRBV6-5, with D possibly matching TRBD1 (6 bases). The V gene's germline CDR1 is MNHEY and CDR2 SVGAGI. CDR3 length: 15 residues. V shed 6 bases and J shed 4 bases, with 16 bases lying between them. In DNA, the CDR3 is TGTGCCAGCAGGAGCCAGGGGCGGTGGGGAAACACCATATATTTT. Translating gives CASRSQGRWGNTIYF.

The chain links TRBV6-5 to TRBJ2-5, with a possible D match to TRBD2 (5 bases). V was shortened by 3 bases and J by 5 bases, with 10 bases between the two germline ends. This CDR3 comprises 13 residues. Germline values: CDR1 MNHEY, CDR2 SVGAGI. CDR3 sequence reads: CASSYSGYETQYF. Here the CDR3 DNA reads TGTGCCAGCAGTTATTCGGGGTATGAGACCCAGTACTTC.

The V and J genes are TRBV7-2 and TRBJ2-7; TRBD2 aligns across 11 bases. J was trimmed by 4 bases and V by 4 bases; bases with no gene match: 9. The CDR3 contains 16 residues. CDR1 and CDR2 (germline): SGHTA, FQGNSA. CDR3 coding DNA: TGTGCCAGCAGCTCGACTAGCGGGGCGGCGATTTACGAGCAGTACTTC. It codes for CASSSTSGAAIYEQYF.

The chain recombines TRBV7-2 with TRBJ1-2; D call uncertain. The CDR3 length is 15 residues. Germline V lookup: CDR1 SGHTA, CDR2 FQGNSA. V was clipped by 2 bases and J by 0 bases, with 10 bases between them. This CDR3 is CASSLQANPNYGYTF. In DNA, the CDR3 is TGTGCCAGCAGCTTACAGGCGAATCCTAACTATGGCTACACCTTC.

The chain combines TRBV5-1 with TRBJ2-7; TRBD2 matches at 10 bases. CDR1 is SGHRS and CDR2 is YFSETQ in the germline V gene. After removal of 4 bases from V and 4 bases from J, the junction contained 5 bases not matched to a gene. The CDR3 has 14 residues. DNA of the CDR3: TGCGCCAGCAGCGGGAGCGGGGGGGGGTACGAGCAGTACTTC. Its translation is CASSGSGGGYEQYF.

The V and J genes are TRBV5-6 and TRBJ1-2, with D possibly TRBD1 on 5 matching bases. There are 14 residues in the CDR3. The germline V gene has CDR1 SGHDT and CDR2 YYEEEE. V was cut by 4 bases and J by 4 bases, with 14 bases left in between. CDR3 in DNA: TGTGCCAGCAGCCGCGGGCGGGGCTCCTATGGCTACACCTTC. Residues: CASSRGRGSYGYTF.

This clone was found a few times. The gene calls are TRBV28 and TRBJ2-7, with 9 bases lining up with TRBD1. CDR3 length: 15 residues. CDR1 MDHEN and CDR2 SYDVKM come from the germline V gene. After removal of 5 bases from V and 3 bases from J, the junction contained 8 bases not matched to a gene. CDR3 DNA sequence: TGTGCCAGCAGTCCCGGGACAGGGAGGATCTACGAGCAGTACTTC. Amino acids: CASSPGTGRIYEQYF.

The chain is built from TRBV5-1 and TRBJ1-1, with 11 nucleotides matching TRBD1. V lost 4 bases, J lost 11 bases, and 13 bases stayed unmatched. Germline V CDR1 and CDR2: SGHRS, YFSETQ. This CDR3 spans 15 amino acids. The CDR3 loop is CASSVSPGQGVVAFF. The DNA of the CDR3 is TGCGCCAGCAGCGTCTCACCGGGACAGGGGGTTGTGGCTTTCTTT.

The rearrangement uses TRBV7-3 and TRBJ2-3, with D perhaps matching TRBD2 (5 bases). Germline CDR1 reads SGHTA; CDR2 reads FQGTGA. The CDR3 loop spans 14 amino acids. The V end lost 1 base, the J end lost 4 bases, and 9 bases lay between the germline ends. The CDR3 is CASSLNHGADTQYF. The CDR3 DNA sequence: TGTGCCAGCAGCTTAAATCACGGGGCAGATACGCAGTATTTT.

The rearrangement joins TRBV28 to TRBJ2-3, with 8 positions matching TRBD1. From germline, CDR1 is MDHEN and CDR2 SYDVKM. The ends lost 7 bases at V and 1 base at J; junction bases unmatched: 4. The CDR3 runs 14 residues. The chain's CDR3 is CASTTDRGTDTQYF. The DNA for the CDR3 is TGTGCCAGCACCACGGACAGGGGCACAGATACGCAGTATTTT.

The chain links TRBV5-4 to TRBJ2-5, with D possibly TRBD1 on 5 matching bases. Germline CDR1 SGHNT, CDR2 YYREEE (reference sequence). Deletions cut 1 base from V and 4 bases from J, with 8 bases between. There are 13 residues in the CDR3. The CDR3 spells CASSLHGAETQYF. The CDR3 DNA sequence: TGTGCCAGCAGCTTGCATGGGGCAGAGACCCAGTACTTC.

The chain couples TRBV7-2 to TRBJ2-7, with unresolved D. The CDR3 consists of 14 residues. Germline V lookup: CDR1 SGHTA, CDR2 FQGNSA. Trimming removed 1 base from V and 2 bases from J, with 9 bases in between. The CDR3 loop is CASSLGLLTYEQYF. CDR3 bases: TGTGCCAGCAGCTTAGGACTCCTCACCTACGAGCAGTACTTC.

This chain joins TRBV6-1 and TRBJ1-5; D remains ambiguous. Germline V gene sequence: CDR1 MNHNS, CDR2 SASEGT. The V end was cut by 4 bases, the J end by 9 bases, with 25 bases between. This CDR3 is built from 17 residues. Here the CDR3 reads CASSGSSTGSSIRPQHF. The CDR3, as DNA: TGTGCCAGCAGTGGTTCATCTACGGGATCGTCTATAAGGCCCCAGCATTTT.

This chain links TRBV7-8 with TRBJ1-3, with TRBD1 identical over 7 bases. Trimming removed 3 bases from V and 0 bases from J; junction bases left unmatched: 5. The CDR3 has 16 residues. CDR1 is SGHVS, CDR2 FQNEAQ, per germline. As DNA, the CDR3 is TGTGCCAGCAGCTTTCGACAGGGCCGCTCTGGAAACACCATATATTTT. Its translation: CASSFRQGRSGNTIYF.

This sequence joins TRBV5-1 and TRBJ1-2; 7 nucleotides line up with TRBD1. The junction had 11 bases not matched to a gene; V was cut back by 2 bases and J by 4 bases. The CDR3 extends over 16 amino acids. The germline gives CDR1 SGHRS, CDR2 YFSETQ. The CDR3 nucleotides are TGCGCCAGCAGCTTAGGACAGGCCGCGGCTCGCTATGGCTACACCTTC. Protein product: CASSLGQAAARYGYTF.

This chain joins TRBV19 and TRBJ1-1, with no clear D. V was clipped by 3 bases and J by 4 bases, with 6 bases between them. The CDR3 is 12 amino acids. Germline V gives CDR1 LNHDA, CDR2 SQIVND (reference sequence). CDR3 DNA sequence: TGTGCCAGTAGTATGACTTTCACTGAAGCTTTCTTT. Translating gives CASSMTFTEAFF. The variable domain in full, with the rest retrieved from reference TRBV19 and TRBJ1-1, is DGGITQSPKYLFRKEGQNVTLSCEQNLNHDAMYWYRQDPGQGLRLIYYSQIVNDFQKGDIAEGYSVSREKKESFPLTVTSAQKNPTAFYLCASSMTFTEAFFGQGTRLTVV.

This CDR3 is CASSSGGTGNTEAFF. The CDR3 coding sequence is TGTGCCAGCAGTTCAGGGGGGACGGGGAACACTGAAGCTTTCTTT. The rearrangement uses TRBV28 and TRBJ1-1, with TRBD1 matching 7 bases. V lost 4 bases to trimming and J lost 1 base; unmatched junction nucleotides: 6. CDR1 MDHEN and CDR2 SYDVKM come from the germline V gene. The CDR3 has 15 residues.

This chain connects TRBV6-2 or TRBV6-3 to TRBJ1-5; possibly TRBD1 for D (5 bases). This CDR3 is built from 15 residues. Between the trimmed V and J ends, which lost 4 bases and 4 bases, there was a span of 14 bases. Germline V gene data show CDR1 as MNHEY and CDR2 as SVGEGT. The CDR3 bases are TGTGCCAGCAGTTTCAGGGCAGGTGGGAATCAGCCCCAGCATTTT. Translation gives CASSFRAGGNQPQHF.

This chain links TRBV28 with TRBJ2-7; 11 bases are a match to TRBD1. This CDR3 has 14 residues. Germline CDR1 and CDR2: MDHEN and SYDVKM. V lost 9 bases, J lost 4 bases, and 8 bases stayed unmatched. CDR3 sequence reads: CASLRDRGEYEQYF. In nucleotides, the CDR3 is TGTGCCAGTCTCCGGGACAGGGGGGAATACGAGCAGTACTTC.

In DNA form, the CDR3 reads TGTGCCAGCAGCTTGACCGGGGGGCTGAACGAGCAGTACTTC. Amino acids: CASSLTGGLNEQYF. The chain combines TRBV5-4 with TRBJ2-7; tentatively, D is TRBD2 (7 bases). The CDR3 runs 14 residues. Germline assignment: CDR1 SGHNT and CDR2 YYREEE (reference sequence). Deletions cut 1 base from V and 5 bases from J, with 13 bases between.

J is TRBJ1-5 and V is TRBV18, with 7 bases lining up with TRBD1. Trimming cost V 6 bases and J 6 bases; bases outside gene matches: 5. This CDR3 region has 13 residues. Germline V gene lookup returns CDR1 KGHSH and CDR2 LQKENI. The CDR3 DNA is TGTGCCAGCTCTTTCGACAGGGCTCAGCCCCAGCATTTT. Its translation: CASSFDRAQPQHF.